These T cell receptor beta chains were read from a single sample in a study of T cells after yellow fever vaccination. TCRdb itself ran the 5' RACE reads through MiXCR, one entry per CDR3 protein. The repertoire has about 340,000 distinct CDR3 sequences, 3.5% to 4.5% of them found once; the top ten carry approximately 24%. The specimen was PBMCs, collected 5 days after the yellow fever booster vaccination. These receptors all come from a man aged 18 to 35 who received the YFV17D yellow fever vaccine. Each CDR3 is given with its conserved first and last residue. Each record gives: CDR3 protein, CDR3 DNA, clone size, D gene, J gene, V gene. A D gene is named only where the DNA matches it firmly. Clone sizes are given selectively: once, few, many, or a class where the clone is expanded.

CSARDQGIGLAFF,TGCAGTGCTAGAGATCAGGGGATAGGGCTAGCTTTCTTT,few,-,TRBJ1-1,TRBV20-1
CASSPQGYYQPQHF,TGTGCCAGCAGTCCACAGGGGTACTATCAGCCCCAGCATTTT,-,TRBD1,TRBJ1-5,TRBV27
CASRPRGTSNEKLFF,TGCGCCAGCAGACCCCGGGGGACATCGAATGAAAAACTGTTTTTT,many,-,TRBJ1-4,TRBV5-1
CASSLPGGAGTQYF,TGTGCCAGCAGCTTACCGGGCGGGGCAGGAACGCAGTATTTT,few,-,TRBJ2-3,TRBV5-4
CASSGAGQPQHF,TGTGCCAGCAGTGGGGCCGGGCAGCCCCAGCATTTT,few,-,TRBJ1-5,TRBV27
CASSFRLAGGYNEQFF,TGTGCCAGCAGCTTTAGACTAGCGGGGGGGTACAATGAGCAGTTCTTC,-,TRBD2,TRBJ2-1,TRBV5-5
CASTPGYANTEAFF,TGTGCCAGCACCCCAGGCTATGCGAACACTGAAGCTTTCTTT,few,-,TRBJ1-1,TRBV6-5
CASSYGGAAYNEQFF,TGTGCCAGCAGTTACGGGGGGGCCGCCTACAATGAGCAGTTCTTC,few,-,TRBJ2-1,TRBV6-5
CASSQYARADSPLHF,TGCGCCAGCAGCCAATATGCCAGGGCGGATTCACCCCTCCACTTT,-,-,TRBJ1-6,TRBV4-1
CSANRGLDYGYTF,TGCAGTGCTAACAGGGGGTTGGACTATGGCTACACCTTC,-,TRBD1,TRBJ1-2,TRBV20-1
CSAIRTEGANVLTF,TGCAGTGCCATCCGGACAGAGGGGGCCAACGTCCTGACTTTC,many,-,TRBJ2-6,TRBV20-1
CASSRDRGRVAGDFSTDTQYF,TGTGCCAGCAGCCGGGACAGGGGGCGAGTAGCGGGGGATTTTAGCACAGATACGCAGTATTTT,-,TRBD1,TRBJ2-3,TRBV6-6
CASSPFQDHSGNTIYF,TGTGCCAGCTCACCGTTTCAGGACCACTCTGGAAACACCATATATTTT,few,-,TRBJ1-3,TRBV18
CAGKGGGTYNEQFF,TGTGCCGGGAAAGGCGGGGGGACCTACAATGAGCAGTTCTTC,many,TRBD2,TRBJ2-1,TRBV7-9
CASSLRIAWTSGGGRTDTQYF,TGTGCCAGCAGTTTGCGGATAGCGTGGACTAGCGGGGGGGGCCGCACAGATACGCAGTATTTT,few,TRBD2,TRBJ2-3,TRBV12-3/TRBV12-4
CASSQDRSGGAIYNEQFF,TGCGCCAGCAGCCAAGATCGGAGCGGGGGGGCCATCTACAATGAGCAGTTCTTC,many,TRBD2,TRBJ2-1,TRBV4-3
CASSPFNSMAYEQYF,TGTGCCAGCTCACCTTTCAACTCCATGGCCTACGAGCAGTACTTC,few,-,TRBJ2-7,TRBV18
CASSMDREPQHF,TGTGCCAGCAGTATGGACAGAGAGCCCCAGCATTTT,many,-,TRBJ1-5,TRBV12-3/TRBV12-4
CASSFQEGKWAESFTDTQYF,TGTGCCAGCAGCTTTCAGGAGGGGAAATGGGCGGAGAGTTTCACAGATACGCAGTATTTT,many,-,TRBJ2-3,TRBV7-9
CASSRLDRGNTEAFF,TGTGCCAGCAGCCGGTTGGACAGGGGAAACACTGAAGCTTTCTTT,many,TRBD1,TRBJ1-1,TRBV12-3/TRBV12-4
CASSGSPVAGGTYEQYF,TGTGCCAGCAGTGGATCCCCCGTCGCGGGGGGTACCTACGAGCAGTACTTC,few,TRBD2,TRBJ2-7,TRBV25-1
CASSLDGSLVEKLFF,TGTGCCAGCAGCTTGGATGGGTCTCTTGTTGAAAAACTGTTTTTT,-,-,TRBJ1-4,TRBV5-4
CASSTTGTGELFF,TGTGCCAGCAGTACTACTGGGACCGGGGAGCTGTTTTTT,-,-,TRBJ2-2,TRBV6-2/TRBV6-3
CASSLSWPRNEQFF,TGTGCCAGCAGTTTATCTTGGCCTCGGAATGAGCAGTTCTTC,many,-,TRBJ2-1,TRBV27
CASSYSTQTIEQYF,TGTGCCAGCAGTTACTCGACTCAGACTATCGAGCAGTACTTC,-,-,TRBJ2-7,TRBV6-6
CASSQEGRGAAFF,TGCGCCAGCAGCCAAGAGGGCCGAGGAGCTGCTTTCTTT,few,-,TRBJ1-1,TRBV4-3
CASSLFRGSNQPQHF,TGTGCCAGCAGCTTGTTTAGGGGGTCCAATCAGCCCCAGCATTTT,many,-,TRBJ1-5,TRBV7-2
CASSQDPGQGWFEQFF,TGCGCCAGCAGCCAAGATCCAGGACAGGGGTGGTTTGAGCAGTTCTTC,many,TRBD1,TRBJ2-1,TRBV4-3
CASSLESAGRYTYEQYF,TGTGCCAGCAGCTTAGAGTCGGCCGGACGGTATACCTACGAGCAGTACTTC,many,-,TRBJ2-7,TRBV7-9
CSANVAGEAQTQYF,TGCAGTGCTAACGTAGCGGGGGAGGCCCAGACCCAGTACTTC,few,TRBD2,TRBJ2-5,TRBV20-1
CASSFPSWRGAYNEQFF,TGTGCCAGCAGCTTCCCCTCGTGGCGGGGGGCCTACAATGAGCAGTTCTTC,-,TRBD2,TRBJ2-1,TRBV11-2
CASSRAPQGSEAFF,TGTGCCAGCAGTCGTGCCCCGCAGGGATCTGAAGCTTTCTTT,many,-,TRBJ1-1,TRBV27
CASSSAGGYSYEQYF,TGTGCCAGCAGCTCAGCTGGGGGATACTCCTACGAGCAGTACTTC,few,-,TRBJ2-7,TRBV7-8
CASSVDRETEAFF,TGTGCCAGCAGCGTAGACAGGGAAACTGAAGCTTTCTTT,-,-,TRBJ1-1,TRBV9